The clone carrying this T cell receptor (beta chain) was recorded many times. What it recognizes is unknown. By quantitative 5'-RACE with molecular barcodes, the TCR beta libraries were made. MiXCR was run by TCRdb on the 5' RACE reads, yielding one entry per CDR3 protein. The table records 150,000 to 200,000 distinct CDR3 sequences, more than 9% of them present only once. These data belong to a study of CD8 T cells in ankylosing spondylitis. Study conclusions and caveats: One TCR beta motif, made up of roughly eight highly homologous variants, appeared characteristic of ankylosing spondylitis blood.

Losses at the gene ends were 6 bases for V and 7 bases for J; bases not matched to a gene: 20. Looked up from germline, CDR1 is DFQATT and CDR2 is SNEGSKA (reference sequence). The CDR3 loop spans 17 amino acids. V is TRBV20-1 and J is TRBJ2-1, with 8 bases identical to TRBD2. The origin of this receptor is a male donor with ankylosing spondylitis or in good health (not recorded which). What was sequenced was blood, either unsorted or a sorted T cell fraction (not recorded which). CDR3 residues: CSAPLSTGGPLPNEQFF. CDR3 DNA: TGCAGTGCCCCCCTTTCGACGGGGGGGCCACTTCCGAATGAGCAGTTCTTC.